The 32 T cell receptor beta chains reported below all come from one sample, sequenced in a study of T cell responses to AZD1222 COVID-19 vaccine. Method: immunoSEQ multiplex PCR; TCRdb's copy keeps in-frame clones and lacks some. The sample holds 150,000 to 170,000 clones, roughly nine tenths seen once. Specimen: peripheral blood, collected on day 0 of AZD1222 vaccination. The receptors come from an adult in good health.

The chain employs TRBV3-1 (or the pseudogene TRBV3-2) and TRBJ1-2; no firm D call. The CDR3 covers 14 residues. The V gene's germline CDR1 is LGHDT and CDR2 YNNKEL (reference sequence). V was clipped by 0 bases and J by 3 bases, with 8 bases between them. CDR3 residues: CASSQEGRYYGYTF. The CDR3 DNA sequence: TGTGCCAGCAGCCAAGAGGGCAGGTACTATGGCTACACCTTC.

The chain is built from TRBV10-3 and TRBJ1-4; D unclear. Trimming cost V 6 bases and J 4 bases, with 9 bases left between them. CDR1 is ENHRY and CDR2 is SYGVKD in the germline V gene. The CDR3 sequence is 13 residues long. The CDR3 loop is CAIRAVDNEKLFF. The CDR3 region has the DNA TGTGCCATCAGGGCGGTTGATAATGAAAAACTGTTTTTT.

V and J are TRBV2 and TRBJ1-3, with D possibly being TRBD1 (5 bases). CDR3 length: 14 residues. Trimming pared 6 bases from V and 0 bases from J, leaving 9 bases between. CDR1 and CDR2 from the germline V gene are SNHLY and FYNNEI. The CDR3: CASRGEVSGNTIYF. The CDR3 DNA is TGTGCCAGCAGGGGGGAGGTCTCTGGAAACACCATATATTTT.

The rearrangement uses TRBV5-4 and TRBJ2-5; TRBD2 agrees at 10 bases. Per germline, CDR1 SGHNT and CDR2 YYREEE (reference sequence). The V segment lost 2 bases and the J segment 4 bases; nucleotides outside the gene matches: 5. CDR3 length equals 15 residues. CDR3 residues: CASSFKAGGLETQYF. The CDR3 region has the DNA TGTGCCAGCAGCTTTAAAGCGGGGGGGCTAGAGACCCAGTACTTC.

The V and J genes are TRBV7-8 and TRBJ1-2, with TRBD1 as a possible D gene (6 bases). V was clipped by 2 bases and J by 4 bases, with 14 bases between them. The germline V gene encodes CDR1 SGHVS and CDR2 FQNEAQ. The CDR3 spans 15 residues. The CDR3 spells CASSLLAGAGYGYTF. In DNA, the CDR3 is TGTGCCAGCAGCTTATTGGCAGGGGCAGGCTATGGCTACACCTTC.

The V call is TRBV12-3 or TRBV12-4, the J call TRBJ2-5; the D is unclear. There are 11 residues in the CDR3. With 5 bases removed from V and 5 bases from J, the gap between germline ends came to 6 bases. CDR3 coding DNA: TGTGCCAGCAGTAAACGCGAGACCCAGTACTTC. The encoded protein is CASSKRETQYF.

V usage is TRBV2 and J usage is TRBJ1-5, with a possible D match to TRBD1 (5 bases). The germline CDR1 and CDR2 sequences are SNHLY and FYNNEI. Trimming removed 1 base at V and 5 bases at J, with 12 bases between. This CDR3 is built from 15 residues. The CDR3 sequence is CASSEGGRRDQPQHF. CDR3 nucleotides: TGTGCCAGCAGTGAAGGGGGGAGAAGAGATCAGCCCCAGCATTTT.

This clone appeared once. This chain links TRBV12-3 or TRBV12-4 with TRBJ1-5; D is undetermined. Trimming left V 2 bases short and J 5 bases short, with 4 bases between. The CDR3 is 12 residues long. CDR3 in DNA: TGTGCCAGCAGTTTACGAGATCAGCCCCAGCATTTT. It specifies CASSLRDQPQHF.

DNA for the CDR3: TGTGCCAGCAGCCAAGATCTGACGGGTAGAACTTTCTTT. Encoded protein: CASSQDLTGRTFF. The chain recombines TRBV3-1 (or the pseudogene TRBV3-2) with TRBJ1-1, with unresolved D. The CDR3 is 13 amino acids. Deletions cut 0 bases from V and 12 bases from J, with 14 bases between. Germline V gene data show CDR1 as LGHDT and CDR2 as YNNKEL (reference sequence).

In its sample, this clone was seen once. V gene TRBV2 combines with J gene TRBJ1-1, with 8 nucleotides matching TRBD1. Germline values: CDR1 SNHLY, CDR2 FYNNEI. The CDR3 runs to 13 residues. Trimming took 8 bases from V and 5 from J; bases not matched to a gene: 7. CDR3 bases: TGTGCCAGCTCACAGGGGGAGTGGACTGAAGCTTTCTTT. It translates to CASSQGEWTEAFF.

The gene calls are TRBV19 and TRBJ1-6; 11 bases line up with TRBD1. Losses at the gene ends were 2 bases for V and 8 bases for J; bases not matched to a gene: 8. This CDR3 is 17 amino acids long. Germline V CDR1 and CDR2: LNHDA, SQIVND (reference sequence). The DNA for the CDR3 is TGTGCCAGTAGTATATTGCCGGGACAGGGGGAATATTCACCCCTCCACTTT. It yields the protein CASSILPGQGEYSPLHF.

The V call is TRBV6-7, the J call TRBJ1-1; a weak D match, TRBD1 (6 bases). TRBV6-7 is treated as an ORF (open reading frame) with a function not yet certain. Trimming pared 9 bases from V and 1 base from J, leaving 18 bases between. This CDR3 has 15 residues. CDR3: CARKWGPRRNTEAFF. The CDR3 nucleotides are TGTGCCAGAAAGTGGGGGCCTAGAAGGAACACTGAAGCTTTCTTT.

The chain couples TRBV5-1 to TRBJ2-3, with 7 positions matching TRBD2. The trim removed 1 base at V and 3 bases at J, leaving 5 bases unmatched. The CDR3 is 15 residues long. The germline CDR1 and CDR2 sequences are SGHRS and YFSETQ. CDR3 loop: CASSLRGGGTDTQYF. The CDR3 DNA reads TGCGCCAGCAGCTTGCGCGGCGGGGGTACAGATACGCAGTATTTT.

This clone was seen only once. The chain links TRBV5-6 to TRBJ2-7; 7 bases line up with TRBD1. Trimming cost V 5 bases and J 3 bases; bases outside gene matches: 2. This CDR3 spans 12 amino acids. Germline loops: CDR1 SGHDT, CDR2 YYEEEE. CDR3 DNA sequence: TGTGCCAGCAGTCCAGGGGGCTACGAGCAGTACTTC. Protein: CASSPGGYEQYF.

The rearrangement links TRBV21-1 to TRBJ1-4. TRBV21-1 is a known pseudogene. This CDR3 has 15 residues. The CDR3 reads CASNKPGGKNEKLFF. The CDR3 region has the DNA TGTGCCAGCAATAAACCCGGCGGCAAAAATGAAAAACTGTTTTTT.

The table lists this clone with a few counts. The chain has TRBV5-1 and TRBJ2-2; 8 nucleotides align to TRBD1. Germline V gene lookup returns CDR1 SGHRS and CDR2 YFSETQ. The CDR3 contains 16 residues. Trimming cost V 0 bases and J 5 bases; bases outside gene matches: 6. The CDR3 loop reads CASSLATGVGTGELFF. CDR3 nucleotide sequence: TGCGCCAGCAGCTTGGCGACAGGGGTAGGGACCGGGGAGCTGTTTTTT. Based on the CDR3 plus reference TRBV5-1 and TRBJ2-2, the full variable domain is KAGVTQTPRYLIKTRGQQVTLSCSPISGHRSVSWYQQTPGQGLQFLFEYFSETQRNKGNFPGRFSGRQFSNSRSEMNVSTLELGDSALYLCASSLATGVGTGELFFGEGSRLTVL.

This clone was recorded only once. This sequence joins TRBV7-2 and TRBJ1-2; a possible D gene is TRBD1 (6 bases). The CDR3 is 15 amino acids. Trimming removed 3 bases from V and 12 bases from J, with 23 bases in between. Per germline, CDR1 SGHTA and CDR2 FQGNSA. The CDR3 reads CASSLSSDSHLIHTF. Written as DNA, the CDR3 is TGTGCCAGCAGCTTGAGCTCGGACAGTCACTTGATCCACACCTTC.

The J gene is TRBJ1-6, the V gene TRBV19; D uncertain. Germline CDR1 is LNHDA and CDR2 is SQIVND (reference sequence). The length of the CDR3 is 18 residues. V was clipped by 3 bases and J by 3 bases, with 18 bases between them. CDR3 sequence reads: CASSIFFVGSGYNSPLHF. CDR3 coding DNA: TGTGCCAGTAGTATCTTTTTTGTAGGGTCCGGCTATAATTCACCCCTCCACTTT. Based on the CDR3 plus reference TRBV19 and TRBJ1-6, the full variable domain is DGGITQSPKYLFRKEGQNVTLSCEQNLNHDAMYWYRQDPGQGLRLIYYSQIVNDFQKGDIAEGYSVSREKKESFPLTVTSAQKNPTAFYLCASSIFFVGSGYNSPLHFGNGTRLTVT.

V and J are TRBV2 and TRBJ2-3; D is possibly TRBD1 (5 bases). CDR3 length equals 12 residues. V was clipped by 6 bases and J by 5 bases, with 9 bases between them. From germline, CDR1 is SNHLY and CDR2 FYNNEI. As DNA, the CDR3 is TGTGCCAGCAGCGATACAGGAGATACGCAGTATTTT. Its translation: CASSDTGDTQYF.

The chain uses TRBV28 and TRBJ1-3; D possibly corresponds to TRBD1 (6 bases). This CDR3 has 15 residues. Trimming stripped 5 bases from V and 4 bases from J, with 15 bases between. Germline lookup yields CDR1 MDHEN and CDR2 SYDVKM. The CDR3 sequence: CASSQSGAKGNTIYF. In DNA form, the CDR3 reads TGTGCCAGCAGTCAGTCGGGGGCGAAGGGAAACACCATATATTTT.

This rearrangement joins TRBV7-8 to TRBJ2-7; tentative D call: TRBD2 (5 bases). Trimming cost V 5 bases and J 0 bases, with 8 bases left between them. The CDR3 runs 13 residues. CDR1 is SGHVS and CDR2 is FQNEAQ in the germline V gene. The CDR3 DNA follows: TGTGCCAGCAGCCCGGGGAACTCCTACGAGCAGTACTTC. The encoded protein is CASSPGNSYEQYF.

The rearrangement joins TRBV6-5 to TRBJ1-3; TRBD1 matches 11 bases. Germline CDR1 reads MNHEY; CDR2 reads SVGAGI. CDR3 length equals 15 residues. The V gene end was trimmed by 6 bases and the J gene end by 3 bases; junction bases not matched to a gene: 4. CDR3 sequence: CASRRTGGNGNTIYF. The CDR3 nucleotides read TGTGCCAGCAGGAGGACAGGGGGCAATGGAAACACCATATATTTT.

The gene calls are TRBV23-1 and TRBJ1-4, with 10 nucleotides matching TRBD1. TRBV23-1 is an ORF, and what it does is uncertain. The CDR3 has 16 residues. Trimming cost V 4 bases and J 2 bases; bases outside gene matches: 4. CDR3 in DNA: TGCGCCAGCAGTCGGGGACAGGGGCATACTAATGAAAAACTGTTTTTT. Its protein product is CASSRGQGHTNEKLFF.

The chain links TRBV6-5 to TRBJ2-7, with D possibly being TRBD1 (6 bases). The V end lost 11 bases, the J end lost 2 bases, and 16 bases lay between the germline ends. CDR3 length equals 13 residues. The germline V gene has CDR1 MNHEY and CDR2 SVGAGI. CDR3 coding DNA: TGTGCCTGCATGGAGACAGGTGCCTACGAGCAGTACTTC. Protein product: CACMETGAYEQYF.

This clone appeared once. The J gene is TRBJ1-1, the V gene TRBV28; no clear D. The CDR3 totals 15 residues. The V end was cut by 6 bases, the J end by 1 base, with 15 bases between. Germline lookup yields CDR1 MDHEN and CDR2 SYDVKM. This CDR3 reads CASSATGTRNTEAFF. CDR3 bases: TGTGCCAGCAGCGCAACCGGCACTAGGAACACTGAAGCTTTCTTT.

The chain has TRBV13 and TRBJ2-7; TRBD1 is a possible D gene (5 bases). Trimming cost V 5 bases and J 6 bases, with 8 bases left between them. CDR3 length: 11 amino acids. CDR1 and CDR2 from the germline V gene are PRHDT and FYEKMQ (reference sequence). CDR3 sequence (DNA): TGTGCCAGCAGCAAGGGGCCCGAGCAGTACTTC. Encoded protein: CASSKGPEQYF.

CDR3 protein: CASSLTGNEKLFF. The CDR3 region has the DNA TGTGCCAGCAGCTTAACAGGCAATGAAAAACTGTTTTTT. The rearrangement joins TRBV7-6 to TRBJ1-4; D possibly corresponds to TRBD1 (5 bases). CDR3 size: 13 residues. V was pared by 2 bases and J by 5 bases, with 6 bases between. Germline lookup yields CDR1 SGHVS and CDR2 FNYEAQ.

The rearrangement uses TRBV10-1 and TRBJ1-1; a possible D gene is TRBD1 (5 bases). The germline V gene has CDR1 WNHNN and CDR2 SYGVQD (reference sequence). The CDR3 runs 13 residues. The germline V and J ends were trimmed by 0 bases and 6 bases, with 8 bases remaining between them. In nucleotides, the CDR3 is TGCGCCAGCAGTGAGTCGTTGGGGGCTGAAGCTTTCTTT. Its protein is CASSESLGAEAFF.

As DNA, the CDR3 is TGCGCCAGCAGCTTGGAGGCTAATTCACCCCTCCACTTT. Its protein product is CASSLEANSPLHF. The V gene is TRBV5-1, the J gene TRBJ1-6; D call uncertain. This CDR3 has 13 amino acids. Germline V gene lookup returns CDR1 SGHRS and CDR2 YFSETQ. V lost 0 bases and J lost 6, with 4 bases in between.

The rearrangement links TRBV5-4 to TRBJ1-2; D not certain. This CDR3 has 15 residues. V dropped 0 bases and J dropped 0 bases, with 9 bases sitting between them. Germline CDR1 and CDR2: SGHNT and YYREEE (reference sequence). The CDR3 nucleotides read TGTGCCAGCAGCTTGGCCACGGCAGCTAACTATGGCTACACCTTC. It translates to CASSLATAANYGYTF.

The chain joins TRBV21-1 to TRBJ2-7; the table names TRBD1, a call not compared with the DNA. TRBV21-1 is a pseudogene. The CDR3 is 17 amino acids. The CDR3 DNA reads as TGTGCCAGCAGCAAAGTACGTCAATCACCTGGCACCCACGAGCAGTACTTC. This encodes CASSKVRQSPGTHEQYF.

Only one count was recorded for this clone. This sequence joins TRBV24-1 and TRBJ2-1; 8 bases line up with TRBD1. The CDR3 is 14 residues long. Losses at the gene ends were 2 bases for V and 5 bases for J; bases not matched to a gene: 1. Germline CDR1 is KGHDR and CDR2 is SFDVKD. Written as DNA, the CDR3 is TGTGCCACCAGTGATTGGGACAGGAACAATGAGCAGTTCTTC. Translation gives CATSDWDRNNEQFF.